The 30 T cell receptor beta chains below come from one sample, sequenced in a study of monozygotic twins with inflammatory bowel disease (dated by TCRdb to the late 2010s). Receptors were amplified or captured by 5' RACE. For sequencing, an Illumina HiSeq 2500 was employed. One entry per CDR3 protein sequence results from the TCRdb reprocessing of the reads, with DNA left out. The sample table gives 300,000 to 400,000 distinct CDR3 sequences. In total, the top ten clones hold around 2% of the sample. The sample was blood. All receptors derive from a human donor with ulcerative colitis or Crohn's disease, or a healthy co-twin of an affected twin (not recorded which).

The chain joins TRBV12-3 or TRBV12-4 to TRBJ2-3. This CDR3 is 14 amino acids long. CDR3 residues: CASSLGWGPDTQYF.

This rearrangement joins TRBV7-9 to TRBJ1-2; absent DNA, TCRdb's TRBD1 call cannot be checked. This CDR3 has 15 amino acids. Germline CDR1 reads SEHNR; CDR2 reads FQNEAQ (reference sequence). Here the CDR3 reads CASSSSGTGHYGYTF.

V usage is TRBV5-1 and J usage is TRBJ1-1; TCRdb calls TRBD1, which cannot be checked without DNA. Germline V lookup: CDR1 SGHRS, CDR2 YFSETQ. This CDR3 has 14 residues. CDR3 residues: CASHPRGRVTEAFF.

The V call is TRBV7-2, the J call TRBJ2-4. In germline, CDR1 is SGHTA, CDR2 FQGNSA. The CDR3 has 13 amino acids. The CDR3 protein is CASRSSAKNIQYF.

The rearrangement links TRBV20-1 to TRBJ1-1. Looked up from germline, CDR1 is DFQATT and CDR2 is SNEGSKA (reference sequence). The CDR3 has 13 amino acids. CDR3 loop: CSASPAVNTEAFF.

This chain connects TRBV20-1 to TRBJ2-7; there is no DNA to check the TCRdb D call of TRBD1. The germline V gene encodes CDR1 DFQATT and CDR2 SNEGSKA (reference sequence). The CDR3 loop spans 12 amino acids. The CDR3 reads CSAPGQSYEQYF.

The genes are TRBV7-2 and TRBJ2-1; TCRdb returns TRBD2, unconfirmable since there is no DNA. This CDR3 region has 14 residues. Germline V CDR1 and CDR2: SGHTA, FQGNSA. CDR3 loop: CASSLGRAGGRQFF.

The chain recombines TRBV19 with TRBJ2-1; as DNA is missing, the TRBD1 call by TCRdb cannot be tested. The CDR3 loop spans 13 amino acids. Germline V gene data show CDR1 as LNHDA and CDR2 as SQIVND (reference sequence). The CDR3 protein is CASSVPTGNEQFF.

Here the CDR3 reads CASSESVGTTNEKLFF. The J gene is TRBJ1-4, the V gene TRBV10-1. The CDR3 is made up of 16 amino acids. Germline CDR1 is WNHNN and CDR2 is SYGVQD (reference sequence).

J is TRBJ2-2 and V is TRBV20-1; the D call from TCRdb, TRBD2, cannot be confirmed without DNA. The CDR3 has 14 amino acids. Germline lookup yields CDR1 DFQATT and CDR2 SNEGSKA (reference sequence). The CDR3 sequence is CSAAGTRGTGELFF.

The J gene is TRBJ2-3, the V gene TRBV25-1; TCRdb indicates TRBD1, and absent DNA this call remains unverified. Germline lookup yields CDR1 MGHDK and CDR2 SYGVNS. The CDR3 has 18 residues. The CDR3 loop is CASSERGASQPSTDTQYF.

The chain recombines TRBV3-1 with TRBJ2-2; absent DNA, TCRdb's TRBD2 call cannot be checked. CDR3 size: 14 residues. CDR1 and CDR2 from the germline V gene are LGHDT and YNNKEL (reference sequence). The CDR3: CASIAGPNTGELFF. Complete variable domain (other parts from reference TRBV3-1 and TRBJ2-2): DTAVSQTPKYLVTQMGNDKSIKCEQNLGHDTMYWYKQDSKKFLKIMFSYNNKELIINETVPNRFSPKSPDKAHLNLHINSLELGDSAVYFCASIAGPNTGELFFGEGSRLTVL.

The chain is built from TRBV20-1 and TRBJ1-4. From germline, CDR1 is DFQATT and CDR2 SNEGSKA (reference sequence). The CDR3 contains 14 residues. This CDR3 reads CSARDGGASEKLFF.

The chain uses TRBV28 and TRBJ2-1; the D gene TCRdb calls, TRBD1, cannot be checked with no DNA. The CDR3 length is 15 residues. Germline values: CDR1 MDHEN, CDR2 SYDVKM. The CDR3 loop reads CASTLGGPGLNEQFF.

The chain combines TRBV12-3 or TRBV12-4 with TRBJ2-1. CDR3 length equals 16 residues. CDR3 loop: CASTLYSGTPYNEQFF.

This rearrangement joins TRBV9 to TRBJ2-1; TCRdb reports TRBD1, a call that lacks DNA to check it against. The CDR3 is made up of 16 amino acids. Germline V CDR1 and CDR2: SGDLS, YYNGEE. CDR3 sequence reads: CASSGGTGTPYNEQFF.

V usage is TRBV20-1 and J usage is TRBJ1-1; TCRdb proposes TRBD1, but this gene call is untestable without DNA. This CDR3 is 14 amino acids long. The V gene's germline CDR1 is DFQATT and CDR2 SNEGSKA (reference sequence). The CDR3 region is CSARPGQGHTEAFF.

The V call is TRBV29-1, the J call TRBJ2-5; TCRdb selects TRBD1, and the lack of DNA leaves this call unchecked. This CDR3 is 17 amino acids long. Per the germline V gene, CDR1 is SQVTM and CDR2 is ANQGSEA. CDR3 residues: CSVPGGQGASYQETQYF.

The chain employs TRBV19 and TRBJ2-1. The CDR3 runs to 11 residues. CDR1 is LNHDA and CDR2 is SQIVND in the germline V gene (reference sequence). This CDR3 reads CASSIKGEEFF. Together with reference TRBV19 and TRBJ2-1, the CDR3 gives the full variable domain: DGGITQSPKYLFRKEGQNVTLSCEQNLNHDAMYWYRQDPGQGLRLIYYSQIVNDFQKGDIAEGYSVSREKKESFPLTVTSAQKNPTAFYLCASSIKGEEFFGPGTRLTVL.

This chain joins TRBV5-1 and TRBJ2-1; TCRdb's D call, TRBD2, is unchecked because there is no DNA. The CDR3 extends over 16 amino acids. Per germline, CDR1 SGHRS and CDR2 YFSETQ. The CDR3 protein is CASSPPNIRGRNEQFF.

The chain links TRBV5-1 to TRBJ2-3; TCRdb names TRBD1, which stays unverified in the absence of DNA. Germline CDR1 reads SGHRS; CDR2 reads YFSETQ. This CDR3 has 14 amino acids. CDR3: CASSPEGALDTQYF.

The chain couples TRBV20-1 to TRBJ1-2; the TRBD1 assignment by TCRdb is unverifiable without DNA. The CDR3 loop spans 14 amino acids. Germline values: CDR1 DFQATT, CDR2 SNEGSKA (reference sequence). This chain's CDR3 is CSAPWGARSIGYTF.

The rearrangement joins TRBV24-1 to TRBJ2-7; TCRdb returns TRBD1, unconfirmable since there is no DNA. Germline loops: CDR1 KGHDR, CDR2 SFDVKD. The CDR3 contains 11 residues. This CDR3 is CATEDSYEQYF.

CDR3 amino acids: CSVDLRTGGVEQFF. This chain uses TRBV29-1 with TRBJ2-1; the D call of TRBD1 rests on TCRdb alone, since no DNA is present to check it. The CDR3 has 14 amino acids. Germline V gene sequence: CDR1 SQVTM, CDR2 ANQGSEA.

V gene TRBV7-9 combines with J gene TRBJ2-1; TCRdb's D call, TRBD2, is unchecked because there is no DNA. CDR1 SEHNR and CDR2 FQNEAQ come from the germline V gene (reference sequence). The CDR3 is made up of 15 amino acids. CDR3 in amino acids: CASSYSEEVPNEQFF.

This sequence joins TRBV12-3 or TRBV12-4 and TRBJ1-1; TCRdb's D call, TRBD1, is unchecked because there is no DNA. The CDR3 is 13 amino acids. The CDR3 protein is CASSLRTATEAFF.

The CDR3: CASRNAPGQPNTEAFF. The chain recombines TRBV5-1 with TRBJ1-1; no DNA is available, so the TRBD1 call from TCRdb remains unchecked. CDR3 length equals 16 residues. Per germline, CDR1 SGHRS and CDR2 YFSETQ. The full variable domain, completed using reference TRBV5-1 and TRBJ1-1, is KAGVTQTPRYLIKTRGQQVTLSCSPISGHRSVSWYQQTPGQGLQFLFEYFSETQRNKGNFPGRFSGRQFSNSRSEMNVSTLELGDSALYLCASRNAPGQPNTEAFFGQGTRLTVV.

The rearrangement joins TRBV3-1 to TRBJ2-7; TCRdb gives TRBD1 as the D gene, but with no DNA this cannot be confirmed. This CDR3 comprises 14 residues. Germline CDR1 and CDR2: LGHDT and YNNKEL (reference sequence). The CDR3 spells CASSQTGQTYEQYF.

This chain uses TRBV7-9 with TRBJ2-7. This CDR3 contains 17 residues. In germline, CDR1 is SEHNR, CDR2 FQNEAQ (reference sequence). The CDR3 spells CASSSWVGVLVSYEQYF.

The CDR3: CATSLTTGTYNEQFF. The J gene is TRBJ2-1, the V gene TRBV15; TCRdb's assignment of TRBD1 cannot be checked, as there is no DNA. There are 15 residues in the CDR3. CDR1 and CDR2 from the germline V gene are LNHNV and YYDKDF (reference sequence).